This is a list of T cell receptor beta chains from one sample in a study of blood T cells in healthy people across ages. TCRdb used MiXCR to reprocess the 5' RACE reads, holding one entry per CDR3 protein. The sample gives roughly 1,500,000 distinct CDR3 sequences, approximately 40% of which show up once; 7.9% is in the top ten. The sample consisted of blood. Every receptor here comes from a woman aged 18 to 35 in good health. Both conserved end residues are part of each CDR3. Each record gives: J gene, clone size, D gene, V gene, CDR3 protein, CDR3 DNA. The D gene is left open where the match is weak. A clone size is listed for some rows: how often the clone was seen (once, few, many), or a class if it is expanded.

TRBJ1-6,NA,NA,TRBV27,CASSFLSYNSPLHF,TGTGCCAGCAGTTTTCTTTCTTATAATTCACCCCTCCACTTT
TRBJ2-3,NA,NA,TRBV7-2,CASSLEAEDTQYF,TGTGCCAGCAGCCTTGAAGCGGAGGATACGCAGTATTTT
TRBJ1-2,few,NA,TRBV4-1,CASSQDRASSTRLNYGYTF,TGCGCCAGCAGCCAAGATCGTGCCAGCTCAACCCGTCTTAACTATGGCTACACCTTC
TRBJ2-3,few,TRBD1,TRBV4-1,CASSPTGISTDTQYF,TGCGCCAGCAGCCCGACAGGGATTAGCACAGATACGCAGTATTTT
TRBJ2-2,NA,NA,TRBV2,CASSVKRSGELFF,TGTGCCAGCAGTGTCAAGAGGTCGGGGGAGCTGTTTTTT
TRBJ1-1,NA,NA,TRBV18,CASVGQPPTEAFF,TGTGCCAGCGTCGGACAGCCGCCCACTGAAGCTTTCTTT
TRBJ2-7,NA,NA,TRBV4-1,CASSPGLGTTDEQYF,TGCGCCAGCAGCCCGGGTCTGGGGACAACGGACGAGCAGTACTTC
TRBJ2-3,NA,TRBD2,TRBV7-2,CASSPRVLAGLDTDTQYF,TGTGCCAGCAGCCCCAGGGTACTAGCGGGACTAGACACAGATACGCAGTATTTT
TRBJ1-6,NA,NA,TRBV5-1,CASSLEVTPTYNSPLHF,TGCGCCAGCAGCTTGGAGGTCACTCCAACCTATAATTCACCCCTCCACTTT
TRBJ1-2,once,TRBD1,TRBV3-1,CASNQDDRGAYGYTF,TGTGCCAGCAACCAAGATGACAGGGGGGCCTATGGCTACACCTTC